This T cell receptor beta chain was captured in a study of T-cell memory formation after mild COVID-19. TCRdb re-derived calls from the 5' RACE reads in MiXCR, one entry per CDR3 protein. Of fewer than 350,000 distinct CDR3 sequences in the sample, roughly 18% are singletons; the top ten hold roughly 24%. To note about this clonotype: Its antigen is unknown.

The CDR3 has 14 residues. Germline CDR1 and CDR2: SGDLS and YYNGEE. V lost 5 bases, J lost 0 bases, and 8 bases lay in between. General study findings and limits: CD4+ contracting clones lay mainly in CM and EM, CD8+ ones in EMRA.

The clonotype originates from a man younger than 30 who had mild COVID-19 (a few samples of this study predate the infection). Cell type and time point are not known. The chain combines TRBV9 with TRBJ2-2, with D uncertain. The sequenced material came from PBMCs or a T cell subset sorted from them (not recorded which). CDR3 sequence (DNA): TGTGCCAGCAGGCTAACAGCGAACACCGGGGAGCTGTTTTTT. Translation gives CASRLTANTGELFF.